The present T cell receptor (beta chain) was sequenced within a study of cytomegalovirus exposure and HLA in healthy donors. Study overall: It was reported in a later analysis that the same platform had been used for the 100 to 150 validation repertoires as for the approximately 700 first-cohort repertoires.

Data came from immunoSEQ multiplex PCR; TCRdb stores just in-frame clones and leaves some out. Among 180,000 or so clones listed, approximately 86% were seen once. Worth noting for this clone: Its antigen is as yet unknown.

The V segment lost 3 bases and the J segment 6 bases; nucleotides outside the gene matches: 8. Germline V gene data show CDR1 as SGHKS and CDR2 as YYEKEE (reference sequence). The CDR3 sequence is 15 residues long. Study-level points and caveats: TCR clusters originating in the first cohort tended to co-occur in the approximately 120 validation repertoires, according to a later analysis. There were some public TCRs occurring in many donors, but most TCR sequences were rare. Associated with cytomegalovirus, according to the listing, were 150 to 200 TCR beta chains.

This TCR was recovered from a man aged 25 to 40 in good health and CMV-seropositive. J is TRBJ1-4 and V is TRBV5-5, with 7 positions matching TRBD1. The sample taken for sequencing was PBMCs. CDR3 nucleotides: TGTGCCAGCAGCTCTACAGGGGACCCCTATGAAAAACTGTTTTTT. It encodes CASSSTGDPYEKLFF.